This TCR beta chain originates from a study of shared clonotypes between healthy human individuals (dated by TCRdb to 2018 to 2020). Turning to the overall study: Three men and two women, aged 18 to 49 years, made up the cohort. Blood TCR repertoires of 5 or 6 healthy adults were deeply sequenced to estimate repertoire size and the extent of clonotype sharing between individuals. Libraries were prepared and TCR repertoires were sequenced by different laboratories using diverse techniques, in order to increase sequencing depth and limit assay-specific biases. Per donor, leukapheresis produced somewhere between about 0.8 and 9 billion PBMCs. The paper as a whole reports these results and caveats: Sampling was restricted to blood, and TCR repertoires in tissues likely differ from the TCR repertoires found in blood. Because the study included a small number of donors, the genetic and exposure-history diversity represented was limited. Pairwise subsampling led to the expectation that sequencing depth would affect the degree of clonotype sharing among donors.

The donors were healthy, HIV-negative adults with no recently reported acute infections or vaccinations. Every donor was a Caucasian adult living in Nashville, Tennessee, USA. For unsorted samples, tens of millions of PBMCs were counted, and genomic DNA was extracted using the QIAamp DNA Blood Mini kit. Blood was collected by leukapheresis, and PBMCs were isolated by Ficoll-Histopaque density gradient centrifugation and then cryopreserved in liquid nitrogen vapor phase. CDR1 and CDR2 (SGDLS, YYNGEE) derive from the germline V gene. The V end gives up 3 bases and the J end 0 bases, leaving 1 base in the junction not matched to a gene. The CDR3 runs 15 amino acids, cysteine and phenylalanine included. Only the CDR3 portion is preserved as DNA: 45 bases, with reading frame beginning at the first base. Comments on this clone: Its target antigen remains unknown. No base-level quality is on record; no much larger clone is a single base apart.

Using the deep immunoSEQ assay, multiplex PCR amplified TCR CDR3 regions from genomic DNA. For each cell subset, the extracted genomic DNA was distributed evenly across all wells of several immunoSEQ 96-well plates, and each plate served as one replicate. For unsorted PBMC, 300 ng genomic DNA, equal to 30,000 or so T cell genomes, was loaded into each replicate PCR. Genomic DNA from unsorted PBMC was sequenced over ten immunoSEQ deep assay plates. Purified libraries were quantified with a Qubit 3.0 fluorometer, sized on a Bioanalyzer 2100, and re-quantified with the KAPA Library Quantification kit. Every immunoSEQ 96-well plate was sequenced on a dedicated single-read 150-cycle Illumina NextSeq 550 flow cell. Regarding the original processing steps: Because the immunoSEQ output held only junctional sequences and lacked quality scores, the filtering could not match the filtering applied to full-length reads. To assign V/J genes and CDR3, sequences were annotated against IMGT germline references using PyIR, a Python wrapper for IgBLAST v1.9. Reads were removed for weak V/J assignments (E-value above 1e-6), missing CDR3, stop codons, out-of-frame junctions, or ambiguous translated residues. V3J clonotypes were defined by identical inferred V gene, J gene, and CDR3 amino acid sequence. Percentage overlap between repertoires was computed as shared unique clonotypes divided by the size of the smaller repertoire. RTK rarefaction, the Chao1 estimator, and Recon v2.1 estimates of unobserved clonotypes were used to assess repertoire richness. Drawn from immuneACCESS, this table holds only the in-frame rearrangements with V and J called that TCRdb kept. Clones are partly lost; checked studies trace under half to an unresolved V gene and leave the rest unexplained. Clone size and V and J calls were adopted from that table, with D and trimming inferred from the DNA. For this sample the table gives 550,000 to 600,000 clones, of which around 80% were detected only once. The leading ten clones occupy more than 10% of the sample.

The chain is made from TRBV9 and TRBJ1-2; 11 bases in the junction line up with TRBD1. The sequencing input was PBMCs. The TCR comes from a woman in her forties in good health. Some clones in this sample may be carry-over from other donors' samples. The CDR3 region reads CASSGGQGANYGYTF. The DNA reads as follows: TGTGCCAGCAGCGGGGGACAGGGGGCTAACTATGGCTACACCTTC. Full variable domain (CDR3 extended with the reference TRBV9 and TRBJ1-2 proteins): DSGVTQTPKHLITATGQRVTLRCSPRSGDLSVYWYQQSLDQGLQFLIQYYNGEERAKGNILERFSAQQFPDLHSELNLSSLELGDSALYFCASSGGQGANYGYTFGSGTRLTVV.